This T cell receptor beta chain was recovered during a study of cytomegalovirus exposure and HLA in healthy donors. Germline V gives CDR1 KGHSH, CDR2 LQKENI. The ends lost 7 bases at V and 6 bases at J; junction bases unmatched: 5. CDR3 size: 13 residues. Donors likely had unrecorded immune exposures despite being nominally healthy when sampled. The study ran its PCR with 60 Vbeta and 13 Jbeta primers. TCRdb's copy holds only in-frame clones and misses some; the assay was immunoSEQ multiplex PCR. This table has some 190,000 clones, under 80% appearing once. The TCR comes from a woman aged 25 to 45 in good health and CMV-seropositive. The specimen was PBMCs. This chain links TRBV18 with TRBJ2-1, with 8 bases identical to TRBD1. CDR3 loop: CASLQDRVNEQFF. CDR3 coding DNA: TGTGCCAGCTTGCAGGACAGGGTCAATGAGCAGTTCTTC.